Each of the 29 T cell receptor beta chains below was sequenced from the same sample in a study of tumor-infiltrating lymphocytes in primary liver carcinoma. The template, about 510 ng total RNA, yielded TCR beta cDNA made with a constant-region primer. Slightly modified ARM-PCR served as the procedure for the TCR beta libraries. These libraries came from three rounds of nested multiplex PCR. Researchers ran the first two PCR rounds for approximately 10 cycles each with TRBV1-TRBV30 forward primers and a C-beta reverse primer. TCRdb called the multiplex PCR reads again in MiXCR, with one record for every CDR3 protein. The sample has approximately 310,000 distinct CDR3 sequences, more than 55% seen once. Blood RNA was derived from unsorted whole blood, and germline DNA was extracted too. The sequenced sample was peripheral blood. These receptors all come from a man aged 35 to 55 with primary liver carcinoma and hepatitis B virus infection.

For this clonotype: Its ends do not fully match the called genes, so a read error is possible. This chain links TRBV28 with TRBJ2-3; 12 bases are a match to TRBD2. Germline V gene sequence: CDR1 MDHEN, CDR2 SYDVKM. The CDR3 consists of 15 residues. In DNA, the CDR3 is TGTGTCAGCACCGCGGGACTAGCGGGTACAGATACGCAGTATTTT. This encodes CVSTAGLAGTDTQYF.

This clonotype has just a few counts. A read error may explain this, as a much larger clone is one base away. The CDR3 DNA reads as TGCGCCAGCAGCCAAGATTTGGTCTTTGGGGGCGTCAACACCGGGGAGCTGTATTTT. It yields the protein CASSQDLVFGGVNTGELYF. The J gene is TRBJ2-2, the V gene TRBV4-3; a possible D gene is TRBD1 (6 bases). Germline CDR1 and CDR2: LGHNA and YSLEER. The CDR3 runs 19 residues.

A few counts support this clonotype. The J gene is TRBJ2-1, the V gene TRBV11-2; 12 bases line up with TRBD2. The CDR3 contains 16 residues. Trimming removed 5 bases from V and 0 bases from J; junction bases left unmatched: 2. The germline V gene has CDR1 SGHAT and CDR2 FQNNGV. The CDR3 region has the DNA TGTGCCAGCAGCATGACTAGCGGGAGCTCCTACAATGAGCAGTTCTTC. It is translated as CASSMTSGSSYNEQFF.

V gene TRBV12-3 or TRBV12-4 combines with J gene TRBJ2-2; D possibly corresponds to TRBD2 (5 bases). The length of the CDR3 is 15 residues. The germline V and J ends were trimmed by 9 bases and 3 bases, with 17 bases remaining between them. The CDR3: CARSTTGYHTGELFF. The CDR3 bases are TGTGCCAGGAGTACCACGGGATATCACACCGGGGAGCTGTTTTTT.

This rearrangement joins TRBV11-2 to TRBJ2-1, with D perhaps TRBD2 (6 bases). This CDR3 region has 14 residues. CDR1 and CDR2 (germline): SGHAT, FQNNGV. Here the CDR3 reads CVGSLGGWFSEQFF. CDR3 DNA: TGTGTCGGCAGCTTGGGGGGATGGTTTAGTGAGCAGTTCTTC.

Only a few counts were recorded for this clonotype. CDR3 bases: TGTGCCTGGAGTCCCATAGTCGGCTACACCTTC. Its translation is CAWSPIVGYTF. The chain couples TRBV30 to TRBJ1-2; unclear D gene. V was shortened by 2 bases and J by 8 bases, with 9 bases between the two germline ends. CDR3 length equals 11 residues. Germline V gives CDR1 GTSNPN, CDR2 SVGIG (reference sequence).

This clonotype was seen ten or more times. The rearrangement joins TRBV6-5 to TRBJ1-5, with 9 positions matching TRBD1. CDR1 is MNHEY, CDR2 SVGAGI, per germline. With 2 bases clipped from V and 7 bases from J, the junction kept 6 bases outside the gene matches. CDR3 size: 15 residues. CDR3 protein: CASSYGQGTEQPQHF. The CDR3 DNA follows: TGTGCCAGCAGTTACGGACAGGGGACAGAGCAGCCCCAGCATTTT.

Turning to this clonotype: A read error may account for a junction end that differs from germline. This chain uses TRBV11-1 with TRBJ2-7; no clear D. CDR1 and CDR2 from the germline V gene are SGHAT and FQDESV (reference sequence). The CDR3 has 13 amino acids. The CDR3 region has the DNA TGTGCCTGCAGCCCGGACCTCTCCTATGAGCAGTACTTC. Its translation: CACSPDLSYEQYF.

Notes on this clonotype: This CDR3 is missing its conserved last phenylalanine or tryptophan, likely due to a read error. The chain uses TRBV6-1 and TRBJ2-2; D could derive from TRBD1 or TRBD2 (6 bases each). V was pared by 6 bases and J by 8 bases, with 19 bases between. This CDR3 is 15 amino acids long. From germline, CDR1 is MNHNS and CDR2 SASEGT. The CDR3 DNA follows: TGTGCCAGCAGGTCCGGGGGCGCGGGCTCGGGGGAGCTGTTTCTT. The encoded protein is CASRSGGAGSGELFL.

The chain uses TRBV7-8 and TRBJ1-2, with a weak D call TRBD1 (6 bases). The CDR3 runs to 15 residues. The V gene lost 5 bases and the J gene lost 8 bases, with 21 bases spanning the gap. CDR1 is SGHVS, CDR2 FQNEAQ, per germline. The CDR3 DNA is TGTGCCAGCAGCCCCCAGAGGGGGGCCAGTTGGGGCTACACCTTC. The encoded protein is CASSPQRGASWGYTF.

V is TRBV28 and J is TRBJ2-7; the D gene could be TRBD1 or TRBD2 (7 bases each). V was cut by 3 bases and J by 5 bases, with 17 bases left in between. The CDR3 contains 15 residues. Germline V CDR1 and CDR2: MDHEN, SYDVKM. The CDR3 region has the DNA TGTGCCAGCAGTTTCCCCAGGGGGGGAGTCCACGAGCAGTACTTC. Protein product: CASSFPRGGVHEQYF.

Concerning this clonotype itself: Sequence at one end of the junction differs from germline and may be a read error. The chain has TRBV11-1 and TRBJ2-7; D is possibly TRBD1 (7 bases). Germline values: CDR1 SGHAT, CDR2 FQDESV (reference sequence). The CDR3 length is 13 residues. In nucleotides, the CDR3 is TGTGCTAGCAGGGGGAGGCGACCCTACGAGCAGTACTTC. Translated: CASRGRRPYEQYF.

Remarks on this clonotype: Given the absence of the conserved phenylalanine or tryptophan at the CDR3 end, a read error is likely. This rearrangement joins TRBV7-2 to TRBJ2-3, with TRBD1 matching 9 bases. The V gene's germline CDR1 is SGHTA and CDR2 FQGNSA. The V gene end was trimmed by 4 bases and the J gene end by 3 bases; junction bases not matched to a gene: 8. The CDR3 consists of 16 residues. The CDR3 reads CASSWTGVGGTDTQYV. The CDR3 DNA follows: TGTGCCAGCAGCTGGACAGGGGTCGGAGGAACAGATACGCAGTATGTT.

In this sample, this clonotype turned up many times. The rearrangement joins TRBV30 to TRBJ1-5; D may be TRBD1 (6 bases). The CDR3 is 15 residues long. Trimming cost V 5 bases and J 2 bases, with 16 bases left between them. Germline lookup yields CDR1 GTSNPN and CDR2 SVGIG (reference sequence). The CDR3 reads CAWALAGGRNQPQHF. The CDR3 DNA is TGTGCCTGGGCCCTCGCGGGGGGCCGCAATCAGCCCCAGCATTTT.

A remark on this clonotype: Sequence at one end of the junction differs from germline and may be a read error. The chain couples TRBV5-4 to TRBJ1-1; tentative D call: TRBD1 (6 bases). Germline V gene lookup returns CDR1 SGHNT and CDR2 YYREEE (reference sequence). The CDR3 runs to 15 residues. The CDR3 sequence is CASSLDRTGNAEAFF. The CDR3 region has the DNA TGTGCCAGCAGCCTAGACAGGACGGGGAACGCTGAAGCTTTCTTT.

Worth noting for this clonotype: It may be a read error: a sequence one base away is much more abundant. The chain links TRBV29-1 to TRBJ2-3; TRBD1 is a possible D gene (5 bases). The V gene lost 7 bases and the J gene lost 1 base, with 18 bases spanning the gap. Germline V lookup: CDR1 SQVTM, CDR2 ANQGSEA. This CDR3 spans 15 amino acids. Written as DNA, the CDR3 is TGCAGCGCAGCCCTTTCGCAGGGCCGCACAGATACGCAGTATTTT. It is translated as CSAALSQGRTDTQYF.

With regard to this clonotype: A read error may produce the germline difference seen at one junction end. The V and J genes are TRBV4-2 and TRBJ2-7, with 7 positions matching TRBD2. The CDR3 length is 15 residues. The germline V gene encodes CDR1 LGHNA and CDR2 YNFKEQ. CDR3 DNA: TGTGCCGGCAGCCAATCTCCGGGAGGCTCCTACGAGCATTACTTC. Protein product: CAGSQSPGGSYEHYF.

As DNA, the CDR3 is TGTGCCAGCAGTTTATGGGGGCGGCACTACGAGCAGTACTTC. Protein product: CASSLWGRHYEQYF. V gene TRBV28 combines with J gene TRBJ2-7; D perhaps matches TRBD1 (5 bases). CDR1 is MDHEN and CDR2 is SYDVKM in the germline V gene. The CDR3 covers 14 residues. Trimming shortened V by 0 bases and J by 3 bases, and 9 bases separated the two germline ends.

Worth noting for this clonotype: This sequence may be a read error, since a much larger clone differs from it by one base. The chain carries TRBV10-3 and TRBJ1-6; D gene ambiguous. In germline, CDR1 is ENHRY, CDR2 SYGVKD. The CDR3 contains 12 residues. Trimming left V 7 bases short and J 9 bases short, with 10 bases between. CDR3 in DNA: TGTGCCATCAATGATTTCGGTTCACCCCTCCACTTT. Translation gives CAINDFGSPLHF.

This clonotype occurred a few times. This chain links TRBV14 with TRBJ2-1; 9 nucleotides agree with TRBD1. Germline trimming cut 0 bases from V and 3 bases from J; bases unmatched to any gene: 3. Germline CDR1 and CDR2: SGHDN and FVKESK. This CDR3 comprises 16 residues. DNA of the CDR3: TGTGCCAGCAGCCAAGAACAGGGGGCCAACTACAATGAGCAGTTCTTC. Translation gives CASSQEQGANYNEQFF. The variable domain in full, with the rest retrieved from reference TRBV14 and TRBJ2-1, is EAGVTQFPSHSVIEKGQTVTLRCDPISGHDNLYWYRRVMGKEIKFLLHFVKESKQDESGMPNNRFLAERTGGTYSTLKVQPAELEDSGVYFCASSQEQGANYNEQFFGPGTRLTVL.

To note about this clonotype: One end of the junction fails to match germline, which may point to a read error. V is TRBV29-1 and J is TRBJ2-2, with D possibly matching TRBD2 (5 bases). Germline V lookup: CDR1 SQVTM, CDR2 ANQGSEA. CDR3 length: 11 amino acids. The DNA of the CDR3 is TGCAGCGTTCACGCGGCCGGGGAGCTGTCTTTT. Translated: CSVHAAGELSF.

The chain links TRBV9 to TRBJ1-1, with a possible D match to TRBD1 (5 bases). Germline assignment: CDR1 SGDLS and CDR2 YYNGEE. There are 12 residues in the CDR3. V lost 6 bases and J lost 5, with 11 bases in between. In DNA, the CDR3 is TGTGCCAGCAAGGGGCTGAGGACTGAAGCTTTCTTT. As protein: CASKGLRTEAFF. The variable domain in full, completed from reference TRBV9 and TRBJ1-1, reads DSGVTQTPKHLITATGQRVTLRCSPRSGDLSVYWYQQSLDQGLQFLIQYYNGEERAKGNILERFSAQQFPDLHSELNLSSLELGDSALYFCASKGLRTEAFFGQGTRLTVV.

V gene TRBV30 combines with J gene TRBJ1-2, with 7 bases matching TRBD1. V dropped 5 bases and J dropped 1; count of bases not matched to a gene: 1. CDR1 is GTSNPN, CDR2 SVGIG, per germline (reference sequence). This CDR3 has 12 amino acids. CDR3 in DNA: TGTGCCTGGGACAGGGATAACTATGGCTACACCTTC. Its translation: CAWDRDNYGYTF. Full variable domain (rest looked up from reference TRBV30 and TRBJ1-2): SQTIHQWPATLVQPVGSPLSLECTVEGTSNPNLYWYRQAAGRGLQLLFYSVGIGQISSEVPQNLSASRPQDRQFILSSKKLLLSDSGFYLCAWDRDNYGYTFGSGTRLTVV.

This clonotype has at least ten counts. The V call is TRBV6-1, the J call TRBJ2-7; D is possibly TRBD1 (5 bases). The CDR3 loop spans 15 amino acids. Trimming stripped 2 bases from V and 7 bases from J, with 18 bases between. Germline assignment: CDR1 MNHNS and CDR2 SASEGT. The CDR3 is CASSESRALLKEQYF. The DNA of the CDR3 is TGTGCCAGCAGTGAAAGCAGGGCGCTGTTGAAGGAGCAGTACTTC.

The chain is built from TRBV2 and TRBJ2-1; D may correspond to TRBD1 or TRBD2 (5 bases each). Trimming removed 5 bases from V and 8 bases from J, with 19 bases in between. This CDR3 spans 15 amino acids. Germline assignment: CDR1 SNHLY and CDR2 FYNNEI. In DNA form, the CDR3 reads TGTGCCAGCAGTCTCCGGGGCTACTTTCGCTATGAGCAGTTCTTC. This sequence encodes CASSLRGYFRYEQFF.

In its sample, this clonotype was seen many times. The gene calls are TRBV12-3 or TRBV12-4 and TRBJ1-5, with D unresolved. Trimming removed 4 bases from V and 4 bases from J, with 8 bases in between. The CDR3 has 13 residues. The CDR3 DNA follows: TGTGCCAGCAGTTCGGCAGGAAATCAGCCCCAGCATTTT. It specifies CASSSAGNQPQHF.

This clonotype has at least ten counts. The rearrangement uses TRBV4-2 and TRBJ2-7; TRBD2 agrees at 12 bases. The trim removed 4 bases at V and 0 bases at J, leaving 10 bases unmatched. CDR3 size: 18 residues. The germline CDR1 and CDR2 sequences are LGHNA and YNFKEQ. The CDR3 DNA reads TGTGCCAGCAGCCCTAGACTAGCGGGAGAGTCGGGCTCCTACGAGCAGTACTTC. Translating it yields CASSPRLAGESGSYEQYF.

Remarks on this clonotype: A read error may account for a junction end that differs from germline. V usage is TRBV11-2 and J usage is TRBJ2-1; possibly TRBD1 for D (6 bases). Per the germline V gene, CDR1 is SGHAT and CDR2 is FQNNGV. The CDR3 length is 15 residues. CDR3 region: CASSLAVQGLNEQSF. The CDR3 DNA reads TGTGCCAGCAGCTTAGCCGTACAGGGTCTCAATGAGCAGTCCTTC.

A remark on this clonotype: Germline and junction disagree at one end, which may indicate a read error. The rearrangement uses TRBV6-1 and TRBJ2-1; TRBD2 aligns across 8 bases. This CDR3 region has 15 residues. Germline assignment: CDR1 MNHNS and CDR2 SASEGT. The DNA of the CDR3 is TGTGCCAGCAGAGAAGCTGGTCGGGGGGGCTTTGAGCAGTTCTTC. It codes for CASREAGRGGFEQFF.